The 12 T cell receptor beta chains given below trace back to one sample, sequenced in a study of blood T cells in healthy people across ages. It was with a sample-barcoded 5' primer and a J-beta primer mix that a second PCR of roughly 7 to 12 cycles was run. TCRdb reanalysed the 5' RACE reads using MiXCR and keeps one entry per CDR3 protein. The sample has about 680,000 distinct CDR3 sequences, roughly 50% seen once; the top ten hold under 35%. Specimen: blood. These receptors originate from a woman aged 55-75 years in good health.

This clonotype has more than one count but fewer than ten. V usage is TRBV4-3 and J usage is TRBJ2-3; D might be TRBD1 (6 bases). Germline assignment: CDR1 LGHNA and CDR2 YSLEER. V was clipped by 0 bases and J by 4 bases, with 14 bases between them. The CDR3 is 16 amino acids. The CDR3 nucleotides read TGCGCCAGCAGCCAAGATCATCAGGGGTCGGCAGATACGCAGTATTTT. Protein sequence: CASSQDHQGSADTQYF.

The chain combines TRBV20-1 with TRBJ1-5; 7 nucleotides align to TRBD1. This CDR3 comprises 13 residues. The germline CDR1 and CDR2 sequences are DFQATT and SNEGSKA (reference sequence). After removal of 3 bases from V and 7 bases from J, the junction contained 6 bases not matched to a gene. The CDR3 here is CSASPTGTQPQHF. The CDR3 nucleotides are TGCAGTGCTAGCCCGACAGGGACCCAGCCCCAGCATTTT.

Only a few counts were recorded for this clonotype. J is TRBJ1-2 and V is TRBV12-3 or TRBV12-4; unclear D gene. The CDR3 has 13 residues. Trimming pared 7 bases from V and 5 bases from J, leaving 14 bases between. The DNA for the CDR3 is TGTGCCAGCACCCTGGGTAGTAGATATGGCTACACCTTC. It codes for CASTLGSRYGYTF.

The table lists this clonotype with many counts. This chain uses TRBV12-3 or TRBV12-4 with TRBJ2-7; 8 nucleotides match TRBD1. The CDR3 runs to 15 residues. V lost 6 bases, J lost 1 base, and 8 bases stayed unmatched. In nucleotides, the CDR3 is TGTGCCAGCAGCTTAAACAGGGGGTCGTCCTACGAGCAGTACTTC. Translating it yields CASSLNRGSSYEQYF.

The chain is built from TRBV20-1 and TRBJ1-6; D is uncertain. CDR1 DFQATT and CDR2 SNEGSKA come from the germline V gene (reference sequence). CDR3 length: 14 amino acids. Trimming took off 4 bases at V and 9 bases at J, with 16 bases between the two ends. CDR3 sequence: CSAKRESKGSPLHF. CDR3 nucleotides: TGCAGTGCTAAGAGGGAGAGTAAGGGTTCACCCCTCCACTTT.

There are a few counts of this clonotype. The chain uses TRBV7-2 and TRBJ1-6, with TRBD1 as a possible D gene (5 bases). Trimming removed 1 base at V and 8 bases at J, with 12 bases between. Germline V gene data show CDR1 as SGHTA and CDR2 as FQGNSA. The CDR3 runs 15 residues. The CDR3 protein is CASSLVEGRDSPLHF. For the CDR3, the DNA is TGTGCCAGCAGCTTAGTTGAGGGCAGGGATTCACCCCTCCACTTT.

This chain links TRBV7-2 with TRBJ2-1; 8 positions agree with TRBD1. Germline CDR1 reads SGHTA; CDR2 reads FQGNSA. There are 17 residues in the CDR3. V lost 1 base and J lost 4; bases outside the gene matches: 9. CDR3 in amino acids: CASSLDMRQGPYNEQFF. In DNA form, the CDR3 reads TGTGCCAGCAGCTTAGATATGCGACAGGGGCCATACAATGAGCAGTTCTTC.

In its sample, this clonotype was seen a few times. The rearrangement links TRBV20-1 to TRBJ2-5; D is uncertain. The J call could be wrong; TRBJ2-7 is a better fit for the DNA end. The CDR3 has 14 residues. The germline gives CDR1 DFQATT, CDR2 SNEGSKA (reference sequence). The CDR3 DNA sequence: TGCAGTGCTAGAGAGAGGTTAAGGGAAGACGAGCAGTACTTC. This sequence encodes CSARERLREDEQYF.

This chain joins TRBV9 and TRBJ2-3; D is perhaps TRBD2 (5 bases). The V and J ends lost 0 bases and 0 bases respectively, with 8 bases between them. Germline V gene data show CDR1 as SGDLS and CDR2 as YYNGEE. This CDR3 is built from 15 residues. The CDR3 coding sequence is TGTGCCAGCAGCGTAGGGTGGACTAGCACAGATACGCAGTATTTT. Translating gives CASSVGWTSTDTQYF. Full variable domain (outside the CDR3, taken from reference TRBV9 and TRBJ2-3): DSGVTQTPKHLITATGQRVTLRCSPRSGDLSVYWYQQSLDQGLQFLIQYYNGEERAKGNILERFSAQQFPDLHSELNLSSLELGDSALYFCASSVGWTSTDTQYFGPGTRLTVL.

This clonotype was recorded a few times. The CDR3 DNA is TGTGCCAGCAGCCCTAAGGCCGGACAGGGTACGAATGAGCAGTTCTTC. Translated, it gives CASSPKAGQGTNEQFF. The V call is TRBV5-5, the J call TRBJ2-1; 8 nucleotides align to TRBD1. There are 16 residues in the CDR3. Germline V CDR1 and CDR2: SGHKS, YYEKEE (reference sequence). The ends lost 4 bases at V and 7 bases at J; junction bases unmatched: 13.

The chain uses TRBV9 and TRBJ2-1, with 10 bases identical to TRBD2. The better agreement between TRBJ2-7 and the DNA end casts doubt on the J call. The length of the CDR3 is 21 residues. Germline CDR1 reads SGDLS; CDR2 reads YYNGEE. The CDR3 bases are TGTGCCAGCAGCGTAGAGGCTAGCGGGAGATTATCCCCCTCCTCCTACAATGAGCAGTACTTC. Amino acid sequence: CASSVEASGRLSPSSYNEQYF.

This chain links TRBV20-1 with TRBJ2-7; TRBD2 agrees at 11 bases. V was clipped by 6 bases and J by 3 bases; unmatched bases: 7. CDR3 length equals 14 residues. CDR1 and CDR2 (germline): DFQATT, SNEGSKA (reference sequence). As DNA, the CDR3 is TGCAGTGCGACAGGACTAGCGGGTCTCTACGAGCAGTACTTC. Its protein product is CSATGLAGLYEQYF.